The source of this TCR beta chain is a study of T-cell reconstitution after alpha-beta-depleted transplantation in children. There are 15 residues in the CDR3. With 5 bases removed from V and 1 base from J, the gap between germline ends came to 15 bases. The library targeted TCRbeta and was prepared with unique molecular identifiers. TCRdb reanalysed the PCR reads using MiXCR and keeps one entry per CDR3 protein. The repertoire holds approximately 640,000 distinct CDR3 sequences, with around 17% as singletons. The sequence derives from a human donor who donated a stem cell graft to a child with acute myeloid leukemia. The sample was PBMCs from the stem cell graft donor, taken from the stem cell graft. The rearrangement links TRBV12-3 or TRBV12-4 to TRBJ2-7, with D perhaps TRBD1 (6 bases). CDR3 nucleotide sequence: TGTGCCAGCAGTCCGACCCCACAGGGATCCTACGAGCAGTACTTC. It is translated as CASSPTPQGSYEQYF.